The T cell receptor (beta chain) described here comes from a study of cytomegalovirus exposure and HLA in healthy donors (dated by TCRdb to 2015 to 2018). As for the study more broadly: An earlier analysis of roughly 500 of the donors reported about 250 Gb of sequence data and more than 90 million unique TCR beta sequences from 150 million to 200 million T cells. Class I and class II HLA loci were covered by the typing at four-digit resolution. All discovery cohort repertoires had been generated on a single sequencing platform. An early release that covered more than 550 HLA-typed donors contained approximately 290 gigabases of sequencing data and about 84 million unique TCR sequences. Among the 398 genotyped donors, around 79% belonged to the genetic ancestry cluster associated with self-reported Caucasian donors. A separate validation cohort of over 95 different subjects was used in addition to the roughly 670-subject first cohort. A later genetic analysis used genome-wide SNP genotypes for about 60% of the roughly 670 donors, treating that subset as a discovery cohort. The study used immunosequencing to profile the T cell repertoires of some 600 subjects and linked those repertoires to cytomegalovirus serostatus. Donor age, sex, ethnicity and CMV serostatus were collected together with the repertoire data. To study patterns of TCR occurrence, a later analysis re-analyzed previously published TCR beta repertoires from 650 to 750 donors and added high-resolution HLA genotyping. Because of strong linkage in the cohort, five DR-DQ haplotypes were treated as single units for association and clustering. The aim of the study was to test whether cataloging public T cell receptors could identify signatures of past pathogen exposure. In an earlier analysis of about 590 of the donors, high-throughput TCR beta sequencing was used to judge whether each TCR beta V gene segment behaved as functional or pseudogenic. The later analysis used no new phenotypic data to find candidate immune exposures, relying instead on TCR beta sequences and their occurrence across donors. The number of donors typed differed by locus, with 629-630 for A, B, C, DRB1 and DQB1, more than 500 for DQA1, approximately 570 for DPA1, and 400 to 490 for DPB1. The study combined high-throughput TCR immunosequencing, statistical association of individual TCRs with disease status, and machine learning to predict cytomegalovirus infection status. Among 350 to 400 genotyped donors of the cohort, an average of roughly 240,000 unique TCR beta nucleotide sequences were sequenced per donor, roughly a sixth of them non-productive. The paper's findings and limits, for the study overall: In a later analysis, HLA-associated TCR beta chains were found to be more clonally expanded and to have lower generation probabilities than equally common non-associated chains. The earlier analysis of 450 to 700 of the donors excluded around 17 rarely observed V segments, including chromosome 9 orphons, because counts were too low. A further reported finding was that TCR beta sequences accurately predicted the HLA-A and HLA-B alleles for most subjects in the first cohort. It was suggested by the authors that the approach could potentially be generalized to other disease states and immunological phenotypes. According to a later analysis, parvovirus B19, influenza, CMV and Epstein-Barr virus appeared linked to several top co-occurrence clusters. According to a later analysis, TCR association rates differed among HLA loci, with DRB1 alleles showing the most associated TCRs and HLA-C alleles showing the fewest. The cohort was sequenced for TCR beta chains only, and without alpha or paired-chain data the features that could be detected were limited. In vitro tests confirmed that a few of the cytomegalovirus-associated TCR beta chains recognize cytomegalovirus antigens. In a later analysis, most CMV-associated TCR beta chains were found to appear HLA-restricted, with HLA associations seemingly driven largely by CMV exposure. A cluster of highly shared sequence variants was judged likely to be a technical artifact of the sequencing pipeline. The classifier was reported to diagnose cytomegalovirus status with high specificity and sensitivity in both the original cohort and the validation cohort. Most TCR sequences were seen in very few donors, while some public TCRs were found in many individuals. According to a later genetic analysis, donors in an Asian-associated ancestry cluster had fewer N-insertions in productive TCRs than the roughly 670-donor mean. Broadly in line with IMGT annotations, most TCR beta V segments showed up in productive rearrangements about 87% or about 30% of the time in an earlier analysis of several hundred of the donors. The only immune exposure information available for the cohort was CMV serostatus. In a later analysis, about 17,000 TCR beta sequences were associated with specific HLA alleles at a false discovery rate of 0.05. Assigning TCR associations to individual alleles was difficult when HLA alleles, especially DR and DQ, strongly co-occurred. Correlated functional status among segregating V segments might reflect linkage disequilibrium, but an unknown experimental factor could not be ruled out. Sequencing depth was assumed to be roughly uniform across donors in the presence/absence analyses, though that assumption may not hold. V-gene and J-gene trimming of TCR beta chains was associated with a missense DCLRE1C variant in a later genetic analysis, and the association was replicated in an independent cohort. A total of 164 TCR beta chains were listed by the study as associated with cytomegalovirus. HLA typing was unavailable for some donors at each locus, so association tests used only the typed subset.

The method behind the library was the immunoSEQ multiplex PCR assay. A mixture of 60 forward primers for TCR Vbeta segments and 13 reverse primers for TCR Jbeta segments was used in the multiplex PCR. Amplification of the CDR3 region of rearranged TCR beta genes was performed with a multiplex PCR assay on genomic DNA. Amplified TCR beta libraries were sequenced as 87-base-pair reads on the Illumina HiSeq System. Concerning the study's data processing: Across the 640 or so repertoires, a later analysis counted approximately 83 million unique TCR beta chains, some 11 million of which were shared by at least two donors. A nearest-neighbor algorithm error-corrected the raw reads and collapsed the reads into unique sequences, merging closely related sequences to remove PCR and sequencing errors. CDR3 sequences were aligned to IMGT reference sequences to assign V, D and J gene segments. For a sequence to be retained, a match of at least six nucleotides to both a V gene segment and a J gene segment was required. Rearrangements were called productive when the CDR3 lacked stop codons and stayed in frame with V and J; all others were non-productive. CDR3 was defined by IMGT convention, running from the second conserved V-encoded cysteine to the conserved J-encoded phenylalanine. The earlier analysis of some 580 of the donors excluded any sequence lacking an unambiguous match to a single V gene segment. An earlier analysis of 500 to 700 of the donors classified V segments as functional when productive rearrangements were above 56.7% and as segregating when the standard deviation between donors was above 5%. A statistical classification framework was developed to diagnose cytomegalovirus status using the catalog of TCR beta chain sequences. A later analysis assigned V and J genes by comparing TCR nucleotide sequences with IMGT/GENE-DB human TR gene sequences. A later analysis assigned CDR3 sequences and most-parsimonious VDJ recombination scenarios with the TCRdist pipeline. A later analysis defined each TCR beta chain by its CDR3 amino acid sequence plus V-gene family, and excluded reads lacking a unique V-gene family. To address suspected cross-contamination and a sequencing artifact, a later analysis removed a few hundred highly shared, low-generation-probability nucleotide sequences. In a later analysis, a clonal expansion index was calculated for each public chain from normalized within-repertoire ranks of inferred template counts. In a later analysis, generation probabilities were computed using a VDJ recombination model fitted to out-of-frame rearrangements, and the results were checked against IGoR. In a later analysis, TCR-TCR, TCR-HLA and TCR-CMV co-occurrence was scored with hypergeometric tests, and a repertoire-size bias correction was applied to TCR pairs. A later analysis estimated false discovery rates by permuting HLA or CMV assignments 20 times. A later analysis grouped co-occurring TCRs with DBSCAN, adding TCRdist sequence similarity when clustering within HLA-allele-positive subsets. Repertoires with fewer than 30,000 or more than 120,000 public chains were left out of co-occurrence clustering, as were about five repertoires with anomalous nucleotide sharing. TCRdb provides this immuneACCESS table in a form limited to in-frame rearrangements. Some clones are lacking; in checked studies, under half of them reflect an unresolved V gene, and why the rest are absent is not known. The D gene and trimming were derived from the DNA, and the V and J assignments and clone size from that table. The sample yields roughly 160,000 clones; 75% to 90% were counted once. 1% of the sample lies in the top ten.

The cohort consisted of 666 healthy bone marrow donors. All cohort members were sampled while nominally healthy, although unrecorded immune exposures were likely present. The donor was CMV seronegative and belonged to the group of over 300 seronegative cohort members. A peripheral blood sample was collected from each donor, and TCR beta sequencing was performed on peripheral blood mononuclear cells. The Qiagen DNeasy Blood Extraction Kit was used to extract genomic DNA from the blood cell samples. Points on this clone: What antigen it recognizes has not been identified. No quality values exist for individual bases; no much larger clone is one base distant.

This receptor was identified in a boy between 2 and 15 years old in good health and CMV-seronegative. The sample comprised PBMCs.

The CDR3 has the sequence CASRGSHGYTF. The DNA sequence is given as TGTGCCAGCAGGGGTAGCCATGGCTACACCTTC. The receptor chain draws on TRBV2 and TRBJ1-2; confidence is insufficient to name the D gene. Per the germline V gene, SNHLY is the CDR1 and FYNNEI is the CDR2. The CDR3, from cysteine to phenylalanine, totals 11 residues. Left in the record is the CDR3 DNA by itself, 33 bases read in frame from the first base. Cut back by 6 bases and 6 bases, the V and J ends lie 8 bases apart.